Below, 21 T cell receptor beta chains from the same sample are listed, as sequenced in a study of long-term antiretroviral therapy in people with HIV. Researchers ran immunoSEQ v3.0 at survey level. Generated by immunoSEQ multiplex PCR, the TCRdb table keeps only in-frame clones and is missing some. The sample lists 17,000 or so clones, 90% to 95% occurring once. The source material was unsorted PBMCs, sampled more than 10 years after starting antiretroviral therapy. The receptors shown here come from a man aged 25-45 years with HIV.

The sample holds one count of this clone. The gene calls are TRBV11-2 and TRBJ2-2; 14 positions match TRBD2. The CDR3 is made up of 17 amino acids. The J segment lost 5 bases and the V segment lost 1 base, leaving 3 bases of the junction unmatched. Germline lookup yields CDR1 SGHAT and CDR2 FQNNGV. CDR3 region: CASSLVRTSGGTGELFF. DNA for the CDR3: TGTGCCAGCAGCTTAGTAAGGACTAGCGGGGGGACCGGGGAGCTGTTTTTT.

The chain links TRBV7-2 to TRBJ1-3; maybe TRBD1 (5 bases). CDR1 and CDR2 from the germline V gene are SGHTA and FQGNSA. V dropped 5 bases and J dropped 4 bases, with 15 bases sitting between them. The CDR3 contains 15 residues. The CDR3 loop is CASSATPGPGNTIYF. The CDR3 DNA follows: TGTGCCAGCAGCGCTACGCCGGGGCCGGGAAACACCATATATTTT.

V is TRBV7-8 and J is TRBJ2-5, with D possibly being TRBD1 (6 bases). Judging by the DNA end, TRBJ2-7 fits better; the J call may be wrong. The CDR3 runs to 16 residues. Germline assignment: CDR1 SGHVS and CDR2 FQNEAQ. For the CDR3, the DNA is TGTGCCAGCAGCCCCCCCGAAGGACAGCCCCTCGGCGAGCAGTACTTC. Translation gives CASSPPEGQPLGEQYF.

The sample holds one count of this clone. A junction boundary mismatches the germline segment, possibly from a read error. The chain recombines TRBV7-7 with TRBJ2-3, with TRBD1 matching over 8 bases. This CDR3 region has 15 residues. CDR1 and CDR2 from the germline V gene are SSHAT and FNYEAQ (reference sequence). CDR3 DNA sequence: TGTGCTAGCAGCCACGGGACAGGAGACACAGATACGCAGTATTTT. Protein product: CASSHGTGDTDTQYF. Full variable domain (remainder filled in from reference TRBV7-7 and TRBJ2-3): GAGVSQSPRYKVTKRGQDVTLRCDPISSHATLYWYQQALGQGPEFLTYFNYEAQPDKSGLPSDRFSAERPEGSISTLTIQRTEQRDSAMYRCASSHGTGDTDTQYFGPGTRLTVL.

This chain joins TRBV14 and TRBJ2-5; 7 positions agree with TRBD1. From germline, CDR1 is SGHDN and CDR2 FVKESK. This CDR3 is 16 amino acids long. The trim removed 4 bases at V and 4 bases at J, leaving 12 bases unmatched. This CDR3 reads CASSRFTGDPGETQYF. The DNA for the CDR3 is TGTGCCAGCAGCCGATTTACAGGGGACCCGGGAGAGACCCAGTACTTC.

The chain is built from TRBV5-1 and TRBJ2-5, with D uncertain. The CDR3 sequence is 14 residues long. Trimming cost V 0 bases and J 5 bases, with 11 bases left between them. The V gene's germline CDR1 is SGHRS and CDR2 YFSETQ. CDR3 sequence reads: CASSLGNYMETQYF. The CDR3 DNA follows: TGCGCCAGCAGCTTGGGTAACTATATGGAGACCCAGTACTTC.

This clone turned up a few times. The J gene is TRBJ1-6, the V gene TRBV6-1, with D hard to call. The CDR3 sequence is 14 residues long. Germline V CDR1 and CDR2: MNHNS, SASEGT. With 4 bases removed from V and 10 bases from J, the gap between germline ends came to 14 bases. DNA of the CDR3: TGTGCCAGCAGTGGGGAGGGAGAAAGGTCACCCCTCCACTTT. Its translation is CASSGEGERSPLHF.

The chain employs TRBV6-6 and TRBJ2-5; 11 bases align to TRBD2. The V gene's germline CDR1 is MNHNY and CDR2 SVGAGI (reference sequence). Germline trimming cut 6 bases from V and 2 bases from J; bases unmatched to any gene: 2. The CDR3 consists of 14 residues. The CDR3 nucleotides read TGTGCCAGCAGCCCTAGCGGGGGGCAAGAGACCCAGTACTTC. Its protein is CASSPSGGQETQYF.

CDR3 sequence (DNA): TGCACCAGCAGCCAAGATCTAGCGGCCTACAATGAGCAGTTCTTC. Translating it yields CTSSQDLAAYNEQFF. The rearrangement joins TRBV1 to TRBJ2-1; TRBD2, the table's D call, was not compared with the DNA. TRBV1 is a known pseudogene. CDR3 size: 15 residues.

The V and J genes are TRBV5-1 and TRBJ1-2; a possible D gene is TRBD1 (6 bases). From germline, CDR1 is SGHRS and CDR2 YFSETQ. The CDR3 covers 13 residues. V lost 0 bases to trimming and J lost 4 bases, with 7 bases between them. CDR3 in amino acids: CASSLEGGYGYTF. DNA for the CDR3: TGCGCCAGCAGCTTGGAGGGGGGCTATGGCTACACCTTC.

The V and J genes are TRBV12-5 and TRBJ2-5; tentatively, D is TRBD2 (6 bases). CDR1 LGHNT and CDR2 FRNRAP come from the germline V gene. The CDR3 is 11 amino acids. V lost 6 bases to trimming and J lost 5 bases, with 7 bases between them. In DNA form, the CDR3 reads TGTGCTAGTGGCGCGGGGGAGACCCAGTACTTC. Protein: CASGAGETQYF.

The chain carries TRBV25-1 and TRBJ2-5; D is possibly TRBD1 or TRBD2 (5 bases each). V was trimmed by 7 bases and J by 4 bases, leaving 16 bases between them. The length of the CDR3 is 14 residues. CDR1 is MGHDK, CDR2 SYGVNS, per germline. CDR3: CASTWGTGRETQYF. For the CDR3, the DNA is TGTGCCAGCACCTGGGGGACGGGAAGAGAGACCCAGTACTTC.

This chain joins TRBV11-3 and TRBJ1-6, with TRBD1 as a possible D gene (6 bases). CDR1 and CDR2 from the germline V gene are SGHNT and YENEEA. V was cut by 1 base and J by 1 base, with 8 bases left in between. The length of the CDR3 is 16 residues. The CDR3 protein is CASSLGRGSYNSPLHF. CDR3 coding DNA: TGTGCCAGCAGCTTAGGGAGGGGGTCCTATAATTCACCCCTCCACTTT.

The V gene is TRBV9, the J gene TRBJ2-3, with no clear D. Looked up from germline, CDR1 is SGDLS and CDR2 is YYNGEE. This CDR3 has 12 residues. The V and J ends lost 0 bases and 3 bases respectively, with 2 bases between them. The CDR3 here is CASSVATDTQYF. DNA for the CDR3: TGTGCCAGCAGCGTAGCGACAGATACGCAGTATTTT.

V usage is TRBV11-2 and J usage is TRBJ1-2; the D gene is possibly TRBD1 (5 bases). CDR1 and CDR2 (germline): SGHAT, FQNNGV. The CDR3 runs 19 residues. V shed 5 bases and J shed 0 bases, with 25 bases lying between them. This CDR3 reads CASSLPLWGGMLTNYGYTF. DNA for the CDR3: TGTGCCAGCAGCCTACCATTATGGGGGGGGATGTTAACTAACTATGGCTACACCTTC.

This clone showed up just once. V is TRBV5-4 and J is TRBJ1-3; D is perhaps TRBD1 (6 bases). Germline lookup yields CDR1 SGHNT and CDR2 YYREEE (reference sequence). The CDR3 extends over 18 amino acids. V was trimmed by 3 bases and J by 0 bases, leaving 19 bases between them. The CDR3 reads CASSSGQRKPASGNTIYF. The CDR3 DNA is TGTGCCAGCAGCTCCGGACAGCGGAAGCCAGCCTCTGGAAACACCATATATTTT. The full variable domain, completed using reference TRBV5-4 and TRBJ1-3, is ETGVTQSPTHLIKTRGQQVTLRCSSQSGHNTVSWYQQALGQGPQFIFQYYREEENGRGNFPPRFSGLQFPNYSSELNVNALELDDSALYLCASSSGQRKPASGNTIYFGEGSWLTVV.

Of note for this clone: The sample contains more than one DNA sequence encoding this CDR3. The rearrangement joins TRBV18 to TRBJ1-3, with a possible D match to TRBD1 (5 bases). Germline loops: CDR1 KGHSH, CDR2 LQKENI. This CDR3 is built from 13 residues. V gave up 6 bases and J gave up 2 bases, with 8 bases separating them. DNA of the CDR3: TGTGCCAGCTCCAGGGAGGCTGGAAACACCATATATTTT. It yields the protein CASSREAGNTIYF.

The CDR3 here is CASSLTAASQETQYF. CDR3 nucleotides: TGCGCCAGCAGCTTGACCGCCGCTTCACAAGAGACCCAGTACTTC. The chain carries TRBV5-1 and TRBJ2-5; D is unclear. The germline gives CDR1 SGHRS, CDR2 YFSETQ. V was clipped by 1 base and J by 2 bases, with 12 bases between them. CDR3 length: 15 amino acids.

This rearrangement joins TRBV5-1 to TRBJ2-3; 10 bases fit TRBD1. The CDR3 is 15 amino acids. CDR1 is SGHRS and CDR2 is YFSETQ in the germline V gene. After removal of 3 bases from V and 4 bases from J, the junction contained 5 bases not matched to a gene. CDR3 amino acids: CASSSGQGFPDTQYF. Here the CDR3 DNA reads TGCGCCAGCAGCTCGGGACAGGGGTTCCCAGATACGCAGTATTTT.

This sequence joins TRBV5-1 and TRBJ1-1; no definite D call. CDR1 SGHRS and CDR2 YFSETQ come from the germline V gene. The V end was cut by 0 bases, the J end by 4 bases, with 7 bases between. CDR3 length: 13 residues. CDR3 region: CASSLEAPTEAFF. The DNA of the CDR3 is TGCGCCAGCAGCTTGGAGGCTCCCACTGAAGCTTTCTTT.

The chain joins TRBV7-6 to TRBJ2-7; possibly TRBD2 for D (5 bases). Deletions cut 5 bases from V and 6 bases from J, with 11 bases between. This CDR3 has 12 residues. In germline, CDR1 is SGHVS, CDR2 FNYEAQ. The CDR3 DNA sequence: TGTGCCAGCAGCGCTACTAGGACCGAGCAGTACTTC. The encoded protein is CASSATRTEQYF.